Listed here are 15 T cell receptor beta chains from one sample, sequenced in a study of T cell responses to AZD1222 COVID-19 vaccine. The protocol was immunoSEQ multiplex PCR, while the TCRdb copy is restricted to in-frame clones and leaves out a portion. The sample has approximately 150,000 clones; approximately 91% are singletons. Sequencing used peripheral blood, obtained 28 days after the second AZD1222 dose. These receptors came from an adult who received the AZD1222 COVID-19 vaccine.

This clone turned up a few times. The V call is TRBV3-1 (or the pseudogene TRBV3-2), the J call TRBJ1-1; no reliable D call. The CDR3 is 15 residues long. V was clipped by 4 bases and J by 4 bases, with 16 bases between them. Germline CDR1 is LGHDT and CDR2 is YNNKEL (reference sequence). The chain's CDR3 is CASSPRGPGGTEAFF. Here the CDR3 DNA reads TGTGCCAGCAGCCCCCGTGGGCCCGGTGGCACTGAAGCTTTCTTT.

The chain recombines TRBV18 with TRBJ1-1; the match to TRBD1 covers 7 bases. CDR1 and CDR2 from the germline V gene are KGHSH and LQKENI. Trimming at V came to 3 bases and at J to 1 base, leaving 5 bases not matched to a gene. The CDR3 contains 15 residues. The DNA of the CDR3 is TGTGCCAGCTCACCCAGACAGGGCGCGAACACTGAAGCTTTCTTT. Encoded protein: CASSPRQGANTEAFF.

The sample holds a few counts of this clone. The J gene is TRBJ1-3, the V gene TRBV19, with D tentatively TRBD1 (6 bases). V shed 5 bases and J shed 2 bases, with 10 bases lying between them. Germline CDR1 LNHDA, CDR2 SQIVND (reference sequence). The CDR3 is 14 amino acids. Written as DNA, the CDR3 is TGTGCCAGTAGTCCGCGGACAGCTGGAAACACCATATATTTT. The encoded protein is CASSPRTAGNTIYF.

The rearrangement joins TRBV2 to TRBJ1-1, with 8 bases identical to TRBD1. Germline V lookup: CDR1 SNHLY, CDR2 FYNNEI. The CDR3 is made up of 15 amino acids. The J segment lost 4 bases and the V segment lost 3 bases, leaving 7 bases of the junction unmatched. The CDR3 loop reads CASSDAGGRGTEAFF. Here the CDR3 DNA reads TGTGCCAGCAGTGACGCAGGGGGCCGGGGCACTGAAGCTTTCTTT.

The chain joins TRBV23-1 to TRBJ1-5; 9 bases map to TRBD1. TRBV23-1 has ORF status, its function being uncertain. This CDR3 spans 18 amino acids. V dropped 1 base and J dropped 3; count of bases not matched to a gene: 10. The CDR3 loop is CASSQWKGQGPYNQPQHF. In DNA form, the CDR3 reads TGCGCCAGCAGTCAATGGAAGGGACAGGGTCCCTACAATCAGCCCCAGCATTTT.

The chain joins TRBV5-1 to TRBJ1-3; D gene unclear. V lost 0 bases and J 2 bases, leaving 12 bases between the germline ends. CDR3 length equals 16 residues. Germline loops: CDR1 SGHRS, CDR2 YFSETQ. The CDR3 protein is CASSLGARGPGNTIYF. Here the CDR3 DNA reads TGCGCCAGCAGCTTGGGGGCCCGCGGACCTGGAAACACCATATATTTT.

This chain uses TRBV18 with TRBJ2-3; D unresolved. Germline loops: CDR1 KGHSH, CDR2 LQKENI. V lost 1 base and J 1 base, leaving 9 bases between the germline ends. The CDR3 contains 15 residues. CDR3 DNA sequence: TGTGCCAGCTCACCACGGGCGGCGGGCACAGATACGCAGTATTTT. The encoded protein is CASSPRAAGTDTQYF.

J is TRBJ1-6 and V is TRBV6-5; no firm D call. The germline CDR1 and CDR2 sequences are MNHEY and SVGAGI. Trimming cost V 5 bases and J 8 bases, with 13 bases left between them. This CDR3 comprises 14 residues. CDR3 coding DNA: TGTGCCAGCAGTCGAGAAGAACCCTATTCACCCCTCCACTTT. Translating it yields CASSREEPYSPLHF.

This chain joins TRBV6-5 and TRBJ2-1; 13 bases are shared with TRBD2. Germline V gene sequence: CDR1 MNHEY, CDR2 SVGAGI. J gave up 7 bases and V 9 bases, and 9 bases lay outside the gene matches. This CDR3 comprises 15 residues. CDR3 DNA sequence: TGTGCCAGTGAGACTAGCGGGGGGTTCTCGAATGAGCAGTTCTTC. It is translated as CASETSGGFSNEQFF.

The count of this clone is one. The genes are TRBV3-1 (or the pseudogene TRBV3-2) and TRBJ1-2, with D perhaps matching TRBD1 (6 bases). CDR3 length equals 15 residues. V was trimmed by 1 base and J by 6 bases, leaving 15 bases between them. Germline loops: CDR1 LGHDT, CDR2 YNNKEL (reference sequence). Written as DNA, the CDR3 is TGTGCCAGCAGCCAAGCCCTACAGGGTTTAGATGGCTACACCTTC. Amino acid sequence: CASSQALQGLDGYTF.

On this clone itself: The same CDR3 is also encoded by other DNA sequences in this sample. Here the CDR3 DNA reads TGTGCCAGCAGCCCGGGAAGGGAGCACACTGAAGCTTTCTTT. Translated, it gives CASSPGREHTEAFF. V gene TRBV6-5 combines with J gene TRBJ1-1; no firm D call. V shed 6 bases and J shed 3 bases, with 14 bases lying between them. Looked up from germline, CDR1 is MNHEY and CDR2 is SVGAGI. The CDR3 is 14 amino acids.

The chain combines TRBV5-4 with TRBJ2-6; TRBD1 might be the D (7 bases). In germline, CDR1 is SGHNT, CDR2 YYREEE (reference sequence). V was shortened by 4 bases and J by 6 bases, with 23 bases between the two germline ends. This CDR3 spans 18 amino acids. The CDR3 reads CASSRGGTEGTAANVLTF. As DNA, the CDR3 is TGTGCCAGCAGCCGAGGGGGGACAGAGGGGACCGCGGCCAACGTCCTGACTTTC.

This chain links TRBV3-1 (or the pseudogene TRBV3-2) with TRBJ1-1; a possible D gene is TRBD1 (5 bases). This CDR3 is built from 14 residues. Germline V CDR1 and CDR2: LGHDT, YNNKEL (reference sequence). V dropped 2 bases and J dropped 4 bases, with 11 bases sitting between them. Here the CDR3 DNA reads TGTGCCAGCAGCCAAAGGGACCTCAGCACTGAAGCTTTCTTT. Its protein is CASSQRDLSTEAFF.

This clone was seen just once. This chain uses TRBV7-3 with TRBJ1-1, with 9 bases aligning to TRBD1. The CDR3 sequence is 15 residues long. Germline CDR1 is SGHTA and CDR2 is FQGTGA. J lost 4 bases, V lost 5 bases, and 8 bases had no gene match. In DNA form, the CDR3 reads TGTGCCAGCAGCGTATTGGGGACAGGGACCACTGAAGCTTTCTTT. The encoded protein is CASSVLGTGTTEAFF.

CDR3 DNA sequence: TGCGCCAGCACCTCGGGTAGGGTTTACCAAGAGACCCAGTACTTC. Translated, it gives CASTSGRVYQETQYF. The chain couples TRBV5-1 to TRBJ2-5, with D uncertain. Germline V gene lookup returns CDR1 SGHRS and CDR2 YFSETQ. Deletions cut 6 bases from V and 0 bases from J, with 15 bases between. CDR3 length: 15 amino acids. The whole variable domain, filled in from reference TRBV5-1 and TRBJ2-5, reads KAGVTQTPRYLIKTRGQQVTLSCSPISGHRSVSWYQQTPGQGLQFLFEYFSETQRNKGNFPGRFSGRQFSNSRSEMNVSTLELGDSALYLCASTSGRVYQETQYFGPGTRLLVL.